Listed here are 20 T cell receptor beta chains from one sample, sequenced in a study of vaccination and CD4 T cells after COVID-19. Treatment meaning: approximately 11-day PBMC culture with coronavirus spike peptide pools or control peptides (ViraFEST assay). Oncomine TCR Beta short-read sequencing was applied to DNA from cultured CD4+ T cells. A single record per CDR3 protein comes from TCRdb applying MiXCR to the PCR reads. Of around 25,000 distinct CDR3 sequences detected, roughly 70% appear once; the ten largest clones hold under 20%. No cognate antigen is known for these TCRs. Sequenced here: CD4+ T cells from blood, cultured in vitro, sampled after SARS-CoV-2 vaccination. These receptors were collected from a human donor who received a COVID-19 vaccine.

The V gene is TRBV24-1, the J gene TRBJ2-3; D may be TRBD2 (7 bases). V was clipped by 3 bases and J by 3 bases, with 15 bases between them. Germline assignment: CDR1 KGHDR and CDR2 SFDVKD. This CDR3 region has 16 residues. The CDR3 is CATSDGGGYATDTQYF. Here the CDR3 DNA reads TGTGCCACCAGTGATGGGGGGGGCTACGCAACAGATACGCAGTATTTT.

The chain has TRBV24-1 and TRBJ1-1; no definite D call. V lost 2 bases and J 2 bases, leaving 2 bases between the germline ends. Germline V CDR1 and CDR2: KGHDR, SFDVKD. The CDR3 consists of 12 residues. CDR3 nucleotide sequence: TGTGCCACCAGTGATTCTAACACTGAAGCTTTCTTT. This codes for CATSDSNTEAFF.

This clonotype was detected a few times. V usage is TRBV25-1 and J usage is TRBJ1-1, with 8 bases that match TRBD1. The V and J ends lost 7 bases and 5 bases, in that order; junction bases with no gene match: 6. The CDR3 is 13 residues long. Germline CDR1 and CDR2: MGHDK and SYGVNS. The CDR3 protein is CASTRTGRTEAFF. CDR3 nucleotide sequence: TGTGCCAGCACTCGGACAGGGAGGACTGAAGCTTTCTTT.

The rearrangement joins TRBV2 to TRBJ2-7; 7 nucleotides line up with TRBD1. CDR3 size: 15 residues. V shed 2 bases and J 0 bases; nucleotides not matched to a gene: 4. CDR1 is SNHLY, CDR2 FYNNEI, per germline. The CDR3 DNA follows: TGTGCCAGCAGTGAAAACAGGGGCTTCTCCTACGAGCAGTACTTC. Its translation: CASSENRGFSYEQYF.

This clonotype was counted a few times. The V gene is TRBV19, the J gene TRBJ2-5; D is unclear. Trimming stripped 8 bases from V and 5 bases from J, with 9 bases between. Germline-derived CDR1 and CDR2 are LNHDA and SQIVND (reference sequence). CDR3 length: 11 amino acids. The DNA of the CDR3 is TGTGCCAGTGGAGAGACGGAGACCCAGTACTTC. Translation gives CASGETETQYF.

V gene TRBV12-3 or TRBV12-4 combines with J gene TRBJ2-3; unclear D gene. The V gene lost 6 bases and the J gene lost 5 bases, with 9 bases spanning the gap. This CDR3 contains 12 residues. CDR3 in amino acids: CASSRSEDTQYF. CDR3 in DNA: TGTGCCAGCAGCCGAAGCGAAGATACGCAGTATTTT.

This clonotype was observed once. V usage is TRBV20-1 and J usage is TRBJ1-5; D ambiguous. The CDR3 has 13 amino acids. CDR1 is DFQATT, CDR2 SNEGSKA, per germline (reference sequence). V gave up 3 bases and J gave up 3 bases, with 9 bases separating them. The CDR3 is CSASFQINQPQHF. CDR3 nucleotide sequence: TGCAGTGCTAGTTTCCAAATCAATCAGCCCCAGCATTTT.

The V call is TRBV29-1, the J call TRBJ1-1; D unclear. CDR1 and CDR2 from the germline V gene are SQVTM and ANQGSEA. This CDR3 contains 14 residues. Between the trimmed V and J ends, which lost 3 bases and 5 bases, there was a span of 16 bases. The CDR3 region is CSVEATRRGTEAFF. The CDR3 bases are TGCAGCGTTGAGGCTACAAGGAGAGGGACTGAAGCTTTCTTT. Together with reference TRBV29-1 and TRBJ1-1, the CDR3 gives the full variable domain: SAVISQKPSRDICQRGTSLTIQCQVDSQVTMMFWYRQQPGQSLTLIATANQGSEATYESGFVIDKFPISRPNLTFSTLTVSNMSPEDSSIYLCSVEATRRGTEAFFGQGTRLTVV.

In regard to this clonotype: One end of the junction does not line up with germline, which may come from a read error. This chain uses TRBV30 with TRBJ1-1; unclear D gene. The germline V gene has CDR1 GTSNPN and CDR2 SVGIG (reference sequence). The CDR3 is 13 amino acids. The CDR3: CAWVGRSNTEASF. The CDR3 bases are TGTGCCTGGGTTGGACGGTCGAATACTGAAGCTTCCTTT. The full variable domain, with the rest looked up from reference TRBV30 and TRBJ1-1, is SQTIHQWPATLVQPVGSPLSLECTVEGTSNPNLYWYRQAAGRGLQLLFYSVGIGQISSEVPQNLSASRPQDRQFILSSKKLLLSDSGFYLCAWVGRSNTEASFGQGTRLTVV.

The V call is TRBV2, the J call TRBJ1-2; D not resolved. The CDR3 totals 11 residues. V was trimmed by 3 bases and J by 2 bases, leaving 1 base between them. Per the germline V gene, CDR1 is SNHLY and CDR2 is FYNNEI. CDR3 in DNA: TGTGCCAGCAGTGACAACTATGGCTACACCTTC. Translation gives CASSDNYGYTF.

This chain links TRBV7-2 with TRBJ1-5, with a tentative D call TRBD1 (6 bases). Germline-derived CDR1 and CDR2 are SGHTA and FQGNSA. The CDR3 contains 14 residues. V gave up 4 bases and J gave up 8 bases, with 15 bases separating them. The CDR3: CASSSTGRDEPQHF. CDR3 DNA sequence: TGTGCCAGCAGCTCTACAGGGAGGGACGAGCCCCAGCATTTT.

CDR3 protein: CASSLGGGAEDTQYF. The DNA for the CDR3 is TGTGCCAGCAGCTTGGGCGGGGGGGCCGAAGATACGCAGTATTTT. The V call is TRBV5-4, the J call TRBJ2-3, with 9 positions matching TRBD2. There are 15 residues in the CDR3. CDR1 is SGHNT, CDR2 YYREEE, per germline (reference sequence). V dropped 0 bases and J dropped 5; count of bases not matched to a gene: 4.

The rearrangement links TRBV30 to TRBJ1-5, with D possibly being TRBD1 (5 bases). CDR3 size: 15 residues. CDR1 and CDR2 from the germline V gene are GTSNPN and SVGIG (reference sequence). The V gene lost 1 base and the J gene lost 1 base, with 11 bases spanning the gap. CDR3 amino acids: CAWSDGASSNQPQHF. DNA for the CDR3: TGTGCCTGGAGTGATGGGGCCAGCAGCAATCAGCCCCAGCATTTT.

The chain is built from TRBV4-1 and TRBJ2-5; TRBD2 agrees at 8 bases. The CDR3 has 21 amino acids. Germline trimming cut 0 bases from V and 5 bases from J; bases unmatched to any gene: 23. Germline V gene sequence: CDR1 MGHRA, CDR2 YSYEKL. In nucleotides, the CDR3 is TGCGCCAGCAGCCAAGAACGGCGGTTAGGGTATAGCGGGGATCCTAGGGAGACCCAGTACTTC. It translates to CASSQERRLGYSGDPRETQYF.

V gene TRBV6-5 combines with J gene TRBJ1-2; D remains unclear. This CDR3 comprises 14 residues. The germline V gene has CDR1 MNHEY and CDR2 SVGAGI. Trimming took off 2 bases at V and 2 bases at J, with 9 bases between the two ends. CDR3 DNA sequence: TGTGCCAGCAGTTACGACCACGGAAACTATGGCTACACCTTC. This gives the protein CASSYDHGNYGYTF.

V usage is TRBV5-1 and J usage is TRBJ1-2; the match to TRBD1 covers 7 bases. V was pared by 3 bases and J by 8 bases, with 10 bases of the junction left unmatched. The CDR3 runs to 14 residues. The germline gives CDR1 SGHRS, CDR2 YFSETQ. The CDR3 nucleotides read TGCGCCAGCAGCTCGACCGACAGGGTAGGGGGCTACACCTTC. Its translation: CASSSTDRVGGYTF.

Remarks on this clonotype: The conserved phenylalanine or tryptophan normally closing the CDR3 is absent here, so this likely arose from a read error. The chain couples TRBV4-1 to TRBJ2-3; possible D gene TRBD1, 8 bases. The CDR3 loop spans 18 amino acids. The germline V gene has CDR1 MGHRA and CDR2 YSYEKL. The V end lost 1 base, the J end lost 1 base, and 18 bases lay between the germline ends. CDR3 loop: CASSQVGLQGDGTDTQYS. The CDR3 DNA is TGCGCCAGCAGCCAAGTGGGACTACAGGGGGACGGCACAGATACGCAGTATTCT.

This clonotype was detected a few times. The rearrangement uses TRBV6-1 and TRBJ1-1; D remains unclear. CDR3 length: 15 amino acids. Between the trimmed V and J ends, which lost 2 bases and 0 bases, there was a span of 10 bases. Germline CDR1 MNHNS, CDR2 SASEGT. Here the CDR3 reads CASSERQRMNTEAFF. In nucleotides, the CDR3 is TGTGCCAGCAGTGAACGCCAGAGAATGAACACTGAAGCTTTCTTT.

This clonotype occurred a few times. The gene calls are TRBV6-1 and TRBJ2-3; D not certain. Trimming pared 5 bases from V and 2 bases from J, leaving 11 bases between. The CDR3 is 14 residues long. Germline V gives CDR1 MNHNS, CDR2 SASEGT. CDR3 DNA: TGTGCCAGCAGTCCGGGTTTCAACACAGATACGCAGTATTTT. Encoded protein: CASSPGFNTDTQYF.

The chain is built from TRBV15 and TRBJ1-6; D gene uncertain. The germline CDR1 and CDR2 sequences are LNHNV and YYDKDF (reference sequence). V was clipped by 5 bases and J by 4 bases, with 18 bases between them. The length of the CDR3 is 17 residues. As DNA, the CDR3 is TGTGCCACCAGCGGCCATTCCGCAGGAGAGTATAATTCACCCCTCCACTTT. Amino acids: CATSGHSAGEYNSPLHF.